The 3 T cell receptor beta chains listed next were all sequenced from one sample in a study of human T cells and chemical hapten exposure. From the RACE reads, TCRdb called clonotypes with MiXCR, one entry per CDR3 protein. This sample has about 340,000 distinct CDR3 sequences; approximately 6.3% occur once, and the top ten carry around 8.2%. The time point: patch test 1, 2 weeks after DPC sensitization. Indicated treatment: therapeutic diphenylcyclopropenone sensitization with weekly scalp DPC. The material sequenced was whole blood, taken in connection with sensitization to the hapten diphenylcyclopropenone (DPC). The receptors come from a woman aged 18 to 35 with alopecia areata. Some clones in this sample may be carry-over from other donors' samples.

The V and J genes are TRBV20-1 and TRBJ2-1, with D uncertain. This CDR3 is built from 16 residues. With 2 bases removed from V and 0 bases from J, the gap between germline ends came to 14 bases. Germline assignment: CDR1 DFQATT and CDR2 SNEGSKA (reference sequence). The CDR3 region is CSARPQAVSSYNEQFF. DNA of the CDR3: TGCAGTGCTAGACCCCAGGCAGTGAGCTCCTACAATGAGCAGTTCTTC.

This clonotype was detected many times. J is TRBJ2-4 and V is TRBV16; 7 nucleotides agree with TRBD1. The CDR3 is made up of 13 amino acids. The V segment lost 2 bases and the J segment 7 bases; nucleotides outside the gene matches: 2. The V gene's germline CDR1 is KGHSY and CDR2 FQNENV. The CDR3 DNA reads as TGTGCCAGCAGCCAAGCACAGGGGAACATTCAGTACTTC. Protein product: CASSQAQGNIQYF.

This clonotype has a count of ten or more. Compared with germline, one end of the junction differs, possibly owing to a read error. The V gene is TRBV7-2, the J gene TRBJ2-5, with D tentatively TRBD2 (5 bases). Germline values: CDR1 SGHTA, CDR2 FQGNSA. The CDR3 loop spans 14 amino acids. The CDR3 is CASSLAGVQETQYF. CDR3 nucleotide sequence: TGCGCCAGCAGCTTGGCCGGGGTACAAGAGACCCAGTACTTC.